One sample yielded the 9 T cell receptor beta chains listed below, sequenced in a study of T cells in Graves' hyperthyroidism and ophthalmopathy. What was amplified from RNA transcripts were TCR beta CDR3 regions. First-round RT-PCR of the TCR CDR3 relied on the HTBI primer set. TCRdb itself ran the multiplex PCR reads through MiXCR, one entry per CDR3 protein. Of 600,000 to 700,000 distinct CDR3 sequences in the sample, under 15% were seen once. The specimen was blood. The origin of the receptors is a woman between 40 and 50 years old with Graves' ophthalmopathy.

Ten or more counts support this clonotype. This chain links TRBV10-3 with TRBJ1-2, with D uncertain. V dropped 2 bases and J dropped 0 bases, with 7 bases sitting between them. The CDR3 totals 14 residues. The germline V gene has CDR1 ENHRY and CDR2 SYGVKD. CDR3 protein: CAISEGGPNYGYTF. The DNA for the CDR3 is TGTGCCATCAGTGAGGGTGGACCTAACTATGGCTACACCTTC.

This clonotype has at least ten counts. This chain joins TRBV27 and TRBJ2-2; D gene ambiguous. The length of the CDR3 is 14 residues. The germline V gene has CDR1 MNHEY and CDR2 SMNVEV (reference sequence). Trimming removed 1 base from V and 0 bases from J, with 3 bases in between. CDR3 region: CASSLYANTGELFF. Written as DNA, the CDR3 is TGTGCCAGCAGTTTATACGCGAACACCGGGGAGCTGTTTTTT.

This clonotype was counted between two and nine times. V gene TRBV6-1 combines with J gene TRBJ1-3, with D unclear. This CDR3 is built from 12 residues. Germline CDR1 reads MNHNS; CDR2 reads SASEGT. The germline V and J ends were trimmed by 8 bases and 5 bases, with 10 bases remaining between them. CDR3 region: CASSTKRNTIYF. The DNA for the CDR3 is TGTGCCAGCTCTACTAAAAGAAACACCATATATTTT.

The rearrangement uses TRBV3-1 and TRBJ1-2, with D possibly TRBD1 on 5 matching bases. The CDR3 is 15 residues long. Trimming took off 5 bases at V and 0 bases at J, with 13 bases between the two ends. Germline lookup yields CDR1 LGHDT and CDR2 YNNKEL (reference sequence). The CDR3 sequence is CASSGGERANYGYTF. CDR3 nucleotide sequence: TGTGCCAGCAGCGGGGGGGAGAGGGCTAACTATGGCTACACCTTC.

Comment on this clonotype: An end of the junction differs from the germline gene, which may be a read error. The chain couples TRBV11-2 to TRBJ1-6; 9 positions match TRBD1. CDR1 and CDR2 from the germline V gene are SGHAT and FQNNGV. The CDR3 has 15 residues. The DNA for the CDR3 is TGCGCCAGCAGCCCCCCGGGACAGGGTTGGGCACCCCTCCACTTT. It is translated as CASSPPGQGWAPLHF.

This clonotype was counted only a few times. The chain joins TRBV28 to TRBJ2-3; D is unclear. Germline CDR1 is MDHEN and CDR2 is SYDVKM. This CDR3 has 13 residues. V was trimmed by 7 bases and J by 2 bases, leaving 10 bases between them. As DNA, the CDR3 is TGTGCCAGCAATCCCGGACCCACAGATACGCAGTATTTT. It yields the protein CASNPGPTDTQYF.

The V gene is TRBV7-2, the J gene TRBJ1-1; weak D call: TRBD1 (6 bases). Between the trimmed V and J ends, which lost 3 bases and 3 bases, there was a span of 14 bases. CDR1 and CDR2 from the germline V gene are SGHTA and FQGNSA. The CDR3 is 15 residues long. The CDR3 protein is CASSFYGGGDTEAFF. The CDR3 nucleotides read TGTGCCAGCAGCTTTTACGGAGGGGGGGACACTGAAGCTTTCTTT.

At least ten counts were recorded for this clonotype. The chain has TRBV28 and TRBJ1-1; D unresolved. The CDR3 spans 16 residues. Germline lookup yields CDR1 MDHEN and CDR2 SYDVKM. Trimming cost V 8 bases and J 4 bases, with 23 bases left between them. The CDR3 coding sequence is TGTGCCAGCCCCCCCTCGGGCAGGTACGTTGGCACTGAAGCTTTCTTT. It specifies CASPPSGRYVGTEAFF.

This clonotype was seen a handful of times. The chain employs TRBV6-1 and TRBJ2-7; D perhaps matches TRBD2 (5 bases). In germline, CDR1 is MNHNS, CDR2 SASEGT. V shed 7 bases and J shed 3 bases, with 13 bases lying between them. This CDR3 region has 13 residues. CDR3 nucleotides: TGTGCCAGCACCCGGGCCCGGGACTACGAGCAGTACTTC. Protein: CASTRARDYEQYF.